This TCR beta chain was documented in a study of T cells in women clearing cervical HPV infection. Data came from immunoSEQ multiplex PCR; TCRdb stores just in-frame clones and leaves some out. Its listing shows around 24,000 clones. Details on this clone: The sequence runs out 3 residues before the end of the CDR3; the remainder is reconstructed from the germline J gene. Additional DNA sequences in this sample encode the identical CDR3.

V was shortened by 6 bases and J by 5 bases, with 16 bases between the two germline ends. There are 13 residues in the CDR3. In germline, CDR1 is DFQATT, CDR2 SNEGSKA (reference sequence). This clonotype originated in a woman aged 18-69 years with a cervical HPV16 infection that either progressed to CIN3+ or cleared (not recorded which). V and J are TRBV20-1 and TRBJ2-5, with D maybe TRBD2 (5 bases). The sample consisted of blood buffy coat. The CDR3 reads CSAPGGPVETQYF. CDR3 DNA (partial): TGCAGTGCCCCCGGCGGGCCGGTGGAGACC.